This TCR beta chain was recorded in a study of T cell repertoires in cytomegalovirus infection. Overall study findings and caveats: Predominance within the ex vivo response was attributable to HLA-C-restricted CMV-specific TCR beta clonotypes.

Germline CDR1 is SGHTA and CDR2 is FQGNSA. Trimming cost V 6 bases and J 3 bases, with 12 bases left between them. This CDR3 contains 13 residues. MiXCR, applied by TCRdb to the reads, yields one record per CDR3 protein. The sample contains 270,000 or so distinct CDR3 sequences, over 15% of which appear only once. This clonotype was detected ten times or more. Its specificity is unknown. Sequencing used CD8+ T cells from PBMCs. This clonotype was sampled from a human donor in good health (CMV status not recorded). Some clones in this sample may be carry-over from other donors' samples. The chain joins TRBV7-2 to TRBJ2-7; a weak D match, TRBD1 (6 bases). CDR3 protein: CASSRDTFYEQYF. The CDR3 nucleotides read TGTGCCAGCAGTCGGGACACATTCTACGAGCAGTACTTC.